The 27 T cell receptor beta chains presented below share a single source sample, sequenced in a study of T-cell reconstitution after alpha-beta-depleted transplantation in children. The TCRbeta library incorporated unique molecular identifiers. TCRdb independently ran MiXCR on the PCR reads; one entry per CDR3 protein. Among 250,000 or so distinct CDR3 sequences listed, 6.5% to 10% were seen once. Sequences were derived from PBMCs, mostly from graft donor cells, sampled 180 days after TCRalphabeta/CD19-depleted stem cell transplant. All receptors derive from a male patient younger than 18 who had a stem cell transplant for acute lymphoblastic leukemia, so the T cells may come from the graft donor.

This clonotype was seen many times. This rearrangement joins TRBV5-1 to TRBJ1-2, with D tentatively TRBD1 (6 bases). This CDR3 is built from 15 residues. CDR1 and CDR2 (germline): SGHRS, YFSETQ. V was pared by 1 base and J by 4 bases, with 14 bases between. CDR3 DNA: TGCGCCAGCAGCTTGATCCCCCCCAGGGGCTATGGCTACACCTTC. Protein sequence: CASSLIPPRGYGYTF.

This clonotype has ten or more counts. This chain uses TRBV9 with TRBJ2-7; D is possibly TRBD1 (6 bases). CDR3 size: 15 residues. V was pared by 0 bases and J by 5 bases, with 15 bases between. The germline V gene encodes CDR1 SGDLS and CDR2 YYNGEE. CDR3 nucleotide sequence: TGTGCCAGCAGCGTAGACCCCCACAGGGCAGACGAGCAGTACTTC. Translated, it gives CASSVDPHRADEQYF.

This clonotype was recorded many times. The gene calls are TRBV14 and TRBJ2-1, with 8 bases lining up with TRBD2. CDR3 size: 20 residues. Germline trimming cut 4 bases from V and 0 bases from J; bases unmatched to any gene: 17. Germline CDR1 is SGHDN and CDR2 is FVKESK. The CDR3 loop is CASSLFRGLSGVSSYNEQFF. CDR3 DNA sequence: TGTGCCAGCAGCCTTTTTCGGGGTCTTAGCGGGGTTAGCTCCTACAATGAGCAGTTCTTC.

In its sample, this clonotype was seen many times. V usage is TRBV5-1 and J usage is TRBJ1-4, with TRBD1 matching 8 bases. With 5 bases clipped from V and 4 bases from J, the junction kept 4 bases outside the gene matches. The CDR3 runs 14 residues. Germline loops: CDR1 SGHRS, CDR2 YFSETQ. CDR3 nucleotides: TGCGCCAGCAGGACAGGGGTCGGTAATGAAAAACTGTTTTTT. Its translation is CASRTGVGNEKLFF.

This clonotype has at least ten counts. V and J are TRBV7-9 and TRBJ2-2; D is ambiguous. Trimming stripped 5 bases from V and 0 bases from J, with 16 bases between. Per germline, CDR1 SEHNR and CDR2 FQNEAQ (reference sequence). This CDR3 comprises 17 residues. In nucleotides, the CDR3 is TGTGCCAGCAGCCGTTGGACGGCTAAAGCGAACACCGGGGAGCTGTTTTTT. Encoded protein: CASSRWTAKANTGELFF.

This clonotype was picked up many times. CDR3 nucleotides: TGTGCTCTAATAGGGGTCATCGGGGAGCAGTTCTTC. Its protein is CALIGVIGEQFF. The chain has TRBV6-1 and TRBJ2-1; tentative D call: TRBD1 (5 bases). The CDR3 sequence is 12 residues long. Germline assignment: CDR1 MNHNS and CDR2 SASEGT.

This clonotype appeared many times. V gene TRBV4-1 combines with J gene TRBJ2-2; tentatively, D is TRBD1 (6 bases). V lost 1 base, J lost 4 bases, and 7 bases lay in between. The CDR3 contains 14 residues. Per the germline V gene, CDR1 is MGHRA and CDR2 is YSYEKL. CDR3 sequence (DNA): TGCGCCAGCAGCCAAGTAGGGGGCACCGGGGAGCTGTTTTTT. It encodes CASSQVGGTGELFF.

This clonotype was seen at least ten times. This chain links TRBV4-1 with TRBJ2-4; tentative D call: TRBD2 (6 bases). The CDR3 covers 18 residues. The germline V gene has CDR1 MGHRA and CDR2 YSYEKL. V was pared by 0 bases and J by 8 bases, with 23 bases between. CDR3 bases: TGCGCCAGCAGCCAAGACCCAAAGCGGGCGGGGAAGTGGGACATTCAGTACTTC. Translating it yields CASSQDPKRAGKWDIQYF.

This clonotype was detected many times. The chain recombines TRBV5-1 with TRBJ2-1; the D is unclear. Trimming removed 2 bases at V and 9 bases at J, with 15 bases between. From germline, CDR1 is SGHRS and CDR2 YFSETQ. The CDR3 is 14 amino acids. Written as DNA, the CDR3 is TGCGCCAGCAGCTTTCCCGACCCAGCACGTGAGCAGTTCTTC. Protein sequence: CASSFPDPAREQFF.

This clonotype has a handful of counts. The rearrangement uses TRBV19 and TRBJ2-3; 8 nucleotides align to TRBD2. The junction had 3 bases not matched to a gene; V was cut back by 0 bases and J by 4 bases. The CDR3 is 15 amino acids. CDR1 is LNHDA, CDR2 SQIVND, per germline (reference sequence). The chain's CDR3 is CASSIELAVADTQYF. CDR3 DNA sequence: TGTGCCAGTAGTATAGAACTAGCGGTCGCAGATACGCAGTATTTT.

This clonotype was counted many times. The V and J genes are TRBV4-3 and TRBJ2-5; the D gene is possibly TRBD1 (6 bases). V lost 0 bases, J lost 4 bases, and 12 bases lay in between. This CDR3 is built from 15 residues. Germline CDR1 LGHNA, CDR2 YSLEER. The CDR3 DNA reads TGCGCCAGCAGCCAAGATTTTAGAGGGGGAGAGACCCAGTACTTC. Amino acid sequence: CASSQDFRGGETQYF.

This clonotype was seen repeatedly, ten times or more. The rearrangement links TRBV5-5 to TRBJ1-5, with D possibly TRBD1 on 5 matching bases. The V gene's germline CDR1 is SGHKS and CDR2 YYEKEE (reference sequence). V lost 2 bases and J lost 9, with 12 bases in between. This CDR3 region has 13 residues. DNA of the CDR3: TGTGCCAGCAGCTTCAGGGACGATTGGCCCCAGCATTTT. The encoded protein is CASSFRDDWPQHF.

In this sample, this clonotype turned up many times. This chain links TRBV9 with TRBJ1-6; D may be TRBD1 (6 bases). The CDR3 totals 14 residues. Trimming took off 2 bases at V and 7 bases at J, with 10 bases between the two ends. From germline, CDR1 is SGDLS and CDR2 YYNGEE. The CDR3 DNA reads TGTGCCAGCAGCGTTGCACAGGGAAATTCACCCCTCCACTTT. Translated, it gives CASSVAQGNSPLHF.

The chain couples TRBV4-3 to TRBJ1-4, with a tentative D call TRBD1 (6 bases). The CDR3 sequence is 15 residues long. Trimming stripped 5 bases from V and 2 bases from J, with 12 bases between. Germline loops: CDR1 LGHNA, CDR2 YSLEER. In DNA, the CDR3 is TGCGCCAGCAGCTTAAGGACAGATACTAATGAAAAACTGTTTTTT. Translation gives CASSLRTDTNEKLFF.

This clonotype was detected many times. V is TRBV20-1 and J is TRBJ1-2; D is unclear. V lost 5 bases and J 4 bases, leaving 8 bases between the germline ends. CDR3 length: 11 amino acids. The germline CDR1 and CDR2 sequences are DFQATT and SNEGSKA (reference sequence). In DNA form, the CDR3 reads TGCAGTGCTCCCCTGGGCTATGGCTACACCTTC. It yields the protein CSAPLGYGYTF.

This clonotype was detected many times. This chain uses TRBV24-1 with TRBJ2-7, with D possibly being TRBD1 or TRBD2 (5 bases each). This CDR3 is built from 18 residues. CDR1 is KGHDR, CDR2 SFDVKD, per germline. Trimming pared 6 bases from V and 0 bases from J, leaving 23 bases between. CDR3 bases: TGTGCCACCAGTATCCCGGGGACCGAAGATCTCCTCTCCTACGAGCAGTACTTC. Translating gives CATSIPGTEDLLSYEQYF.

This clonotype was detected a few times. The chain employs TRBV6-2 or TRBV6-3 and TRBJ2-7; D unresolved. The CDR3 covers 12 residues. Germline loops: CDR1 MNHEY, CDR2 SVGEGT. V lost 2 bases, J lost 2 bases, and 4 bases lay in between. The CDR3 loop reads CASSYTAYEQYF. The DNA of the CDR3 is TGTGCCAGCAGTTACACGGCCTACGAGCAGTACTTC.

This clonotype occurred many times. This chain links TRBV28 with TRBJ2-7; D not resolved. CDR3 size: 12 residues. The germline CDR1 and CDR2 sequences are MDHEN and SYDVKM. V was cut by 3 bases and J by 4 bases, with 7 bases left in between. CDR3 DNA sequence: TGTGCCAGCAGTTTTAGTACTTACGAGCAGTACTTC. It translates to CASSFSTYEQYF.

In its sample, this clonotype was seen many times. The chain's CDR3 is CASTTEGGWYGYTF. CDR3 sequence (DNA): TGTGCCAGTACCACTGAAGGGGGGTGGTATGGCTACACCTTC. This chain connects TRBV19 to TRBJ1-2, with D possibly TRBD1 on 6 matching bases. From germline, CDR1 is LNHDA and CDR2 SQIVND (reference sequence). The CDR3 has 14 amino acids. V lost 7 bases to trimming and J lost 5 bases, with 17 bases between them.

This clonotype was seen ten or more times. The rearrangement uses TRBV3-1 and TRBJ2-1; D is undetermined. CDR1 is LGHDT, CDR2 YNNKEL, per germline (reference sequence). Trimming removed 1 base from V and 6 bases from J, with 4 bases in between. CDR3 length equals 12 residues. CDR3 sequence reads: CASSQGPNEQFF. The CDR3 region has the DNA TGTGCCAGCAGCCAAGGACCCAATGAGCAGTTCTTC.

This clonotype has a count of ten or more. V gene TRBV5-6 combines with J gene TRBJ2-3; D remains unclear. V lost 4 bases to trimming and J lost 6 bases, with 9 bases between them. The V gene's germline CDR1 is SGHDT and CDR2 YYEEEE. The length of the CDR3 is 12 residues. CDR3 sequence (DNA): TGTGCCAGCAGCCCCTTGAGGGATACGCAGTATTTT. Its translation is CASSPLRDTQYF.

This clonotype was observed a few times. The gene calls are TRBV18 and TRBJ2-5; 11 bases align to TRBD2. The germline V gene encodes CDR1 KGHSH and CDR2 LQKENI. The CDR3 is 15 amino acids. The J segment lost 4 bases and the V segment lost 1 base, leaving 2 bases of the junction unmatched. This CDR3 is CASSPLTSGRETQYF. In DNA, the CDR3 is TGTGCCAGCTCACCACTAACTAGCGGGAGAGAGACCCAGTACTTC.

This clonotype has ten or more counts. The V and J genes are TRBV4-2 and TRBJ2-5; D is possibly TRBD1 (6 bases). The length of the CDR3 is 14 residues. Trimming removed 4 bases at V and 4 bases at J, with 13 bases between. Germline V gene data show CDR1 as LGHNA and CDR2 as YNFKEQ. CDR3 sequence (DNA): TGTGCCAGCAGCCTACAGGGCCGGGGAGAGACCCAGTACTTC. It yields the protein CASSLQGRGETQYF.

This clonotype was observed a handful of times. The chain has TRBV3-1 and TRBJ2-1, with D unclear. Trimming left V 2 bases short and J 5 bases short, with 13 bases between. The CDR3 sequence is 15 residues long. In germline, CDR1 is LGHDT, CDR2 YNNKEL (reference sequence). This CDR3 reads CASSQIGRTNNEQFF. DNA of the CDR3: TGTGCCAGCAGCCAAATCGGCAGGACGAACAATGAGCAGTTCTTC.

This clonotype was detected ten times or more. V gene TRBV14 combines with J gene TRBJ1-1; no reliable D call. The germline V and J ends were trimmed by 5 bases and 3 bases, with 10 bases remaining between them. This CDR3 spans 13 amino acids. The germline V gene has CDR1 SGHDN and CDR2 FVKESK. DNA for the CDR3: TGTGCCAGCAGCGATACACCCCACACTGAAGCTTTCTTT. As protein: CASSDTPHTEAFF.

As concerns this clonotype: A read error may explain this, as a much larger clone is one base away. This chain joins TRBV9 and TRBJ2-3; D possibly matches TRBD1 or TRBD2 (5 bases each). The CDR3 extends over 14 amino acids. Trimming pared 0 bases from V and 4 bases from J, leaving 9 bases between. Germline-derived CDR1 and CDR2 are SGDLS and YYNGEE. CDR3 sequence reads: CASSVARGPDTQYF. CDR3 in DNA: TGTGCCAGCAGCGTAGCGAGGGGACCAGATACGCAGTATTTT.

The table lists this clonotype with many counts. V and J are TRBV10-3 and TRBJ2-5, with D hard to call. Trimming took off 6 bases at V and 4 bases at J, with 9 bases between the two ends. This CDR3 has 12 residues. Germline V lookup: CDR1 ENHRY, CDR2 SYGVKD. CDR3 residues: CAIRNLGETQYF. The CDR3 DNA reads TGTGCCATCAGGAACCTCGGAGAGACCCAGTACTTC.